The rows below give T cell receptor beta chains drawn from one sample of a study of cytomegalovirus exposure and HLA in healthy donors. Clones were read by immunoSEQ multiplex PCR, and TCRdb kept only the in-frame ones, dropping some. In the table there are 150,000 to 200,000 clones, approximately 80% of which are singletons. Material for sequencing was PBMCs. All receptors come from a woman aged 40 to 49 in good health and CMV-seropositive. CDR3s include the opening cysteine and the closing phenylalanine or tryptophan. D genes are given only for firm matches. The listing skips clone size in some rows; elsewhere it reads once, few, many or a size class.

cdr3_length	v_call	d_call	j_call	clone_size	cdr3_nt	cdr3_aa
13	TRBV6-5	TRBD1	TRBJ1-2	-	TGTGCCAGCAGGCCGGACAGGGTTGCTGGCTACACCTTC	CASRPDRVAGYTF
15	TRBV30	TRBD2	TRBJ2-5	-	TGTGCCTGGAGTGTACGGACTAGGAGGGAAGAGACCCAGTACTTC	CAWSVRTRREETQYF
11	TRBV14	TRBD1	TRBJ2-7	-	TGTGCCAGCAGCTCCGGACAGGGGGCCTTCTTC	CASSSGQGAFF
14	TRBV5-1	-	TRBJ2-1	once	TGCGCCAGCAGCTTGGGCGGCCCCTACAATGAGCAGTTCTTC	CASSLGGPYNEQFF
12	TRBV19	-	TRBJ1-2	-	TGTGCCAGTAGCCAGGGGTACTATGGCTACACCTTC	CASSQGYYGYTF
12	TRBV5-1	-	TRBJ1-2	-	TGCGCCAGCAGCTTGGTTGGGGCAGGCTACACCTTC	CASSLVGAGYTF
15	TRBV6-5	-	TRBJ2-3	-	TGTGCCAGCCGTCTGCAGGGGCAGCACACAGATACGCAGTATTTT	CASRLQGQHTDTQYF
16	TRBV2	-	TRBJ1-2	once	TGTGCCAGCAGTGAAGCGCGAGGAGGACAGAACTATGGCTACACCTTC	CASSEARGGQNYGYTF
16	TRBV7-2	TRBD1	TRBJ1-1	-	TGTGCCAGCAGCTTATTGCCAGGGGGCAGGGGCACTGAAGCTTTCTTT	CASSLLPGGRGTEAFF
14	TRBV7-2	-	TRBJ1-1	-	TGTGCCAGCAGCTCCCAGACAGGAGGAGTTGAAGCTTTCTTT	CASSSQTGGVEAFF
15	TRBV15	TRBD1	TRBJ1-1	-	TGTGCCACCAGCAGAGATCGACAGGGAAACACTGAAGCTTTCTTT	CATSRDRQGNTEAFF
14	TRBV30	TRBD1	TRBJ2-7	-	TGTGCCTGGAAACTCGGACAGGGGCTCTACGAGCAGTACTTC	CAWKLGQGLYEQYF
14	TRBV6-1	TRBD2	TRBJ2-5	-	TGTGCCAGATCCGGGACTAGCGGGTGGGAGACCCAGTACTTC	CARSGTSGWETQYF
14	TRBV7-8	-	TRBJ1-2	-	TGTGCCAGCAGCTTAGCGCGGGCTAACTATGGCTACACCTTC	CASSLARANYGYTF
15	TRBV9	TRBD2	TRBJ2-5	-	TGTGCCAGCAGCGTAGCTACTAGCGGGAGGGAGACCCAGTACTTC	CASSVATSGRETQYF
15	TRBV28	TRBD1	TRBJ1-2	-	TGTGCCAGCAGTTTAGGGACAGGGGGAAACTATGGCTACACCTTC	CASSLGTGGNYGYTF
14	TRBV7-9	-	TRBJ2-5	-	TGTTCCAGCAGCTTATCGGCAGGACAGGAGACCCAGTACTTC	CSSSLSAGQETQYF
13	TRBV18	-	TRBJ2-5	-	TGTGCCAGCTCACGAAGCTACCAAGAGACCCAGTACTTC	CASSRSYQETQYF
15	TRBV7-2	TRBD1	TRBJ1-2	once	TGTGCCAGCAGCTTAGGAAAGGGGGCGGGCTATGGCTACACCTTC	CASSLGKGAGYGYTF
12	TRBV5-6	-	TRBJ1-1	few	TGTGCCAGCAGCCCCGGGTTCACTGAAGCTTTCTTT	CASSPGFTEAFF
12	TRBV7-2	-	TRBJ1-1	-	TGTGCCAGCAGGTACAGGGCCACTGAAGCTTTCTTT	CASRYRATEAFF
13	TRBV7-2	-	TRBJ2-1	once	TGTGCCAGCAGCCGCGAAGGCGGGAATGAGCAGTTCTTC	CASSREGGNEQFF
16	TRBV10-2	TRBD2	TRBJ2-5	-	TGCGCCAGCAGCACCGGGACTAGCGGGAGGCCCCAGACCCAGTACTTC	CASSTGTSGRPQTQYF
14	TRBV2	TRBD1	TRBJ1-1	once	TGTGCCAGCGCATACTCAGGGGGCATCAGTGAAGCTTTCTTT	CASAYSGGISEAFF
14	TRBV2	-	TRBJ1-5	-	TGTGCCAGCAGTGCAAATCAGGGCAATCAGCCCCAGCATTTT	CASSANQGNQPQHF
14	TRBV7-9	-	TRBJ1-2	-	TGTGCCAGTGGATCCGGGGTTCTTTACTATGGCTACACCTTC	CASGSGVLYYGYTF
14	TRBV7-9	-	TRBJ1-1	-	TGTGCCAGCAGCTCCTGGACAGAAAGGACTGAAGCTTTCTTT	CASSSWTERTEAFF
13	TRBV7-6	-	TRBJ2-5	-	TGTGCCAGCAGCTTTTCACAGGGAGAGACCCAGTACTTC	CASSFSQGETQYF
11	TRBV7-2	-	TRBJ2-5	few	TGTGCCAGCAGCTTTCTAGAGACCCAGTACTTC	CASSFLETQYF
18	TRBV30	TRBD2	TRBJ2-2	once	TGTGCCTGGAGTTCCACACTAAGGCGGGGAGGGGACACCGGGGAGCTGTTTTTT	CAWSSTLRRGGDTGELFF
14	TRBV5-6	-	TRBJ2-3	-	TGTGCCAGCAGCCCAGGACAGAGCACAGATACGCAGTATTTT	CASSPGQSTDTQYF
16	TRBV5-1	-	TRBJ1-5	-	TGCGCCAGCAGCTTGGCAGGGCCTAATAGCAATCAGCCCCAGCATTTT	CASSLAGPNSNQPQHF
13	TRBV28	-	TRBJ1-1	-	TGTGCCAGCAGTTTATTGCTAAACACTGAAGCTTTCTTT	CASSLLLNTEAFF
14	TRBV5-1	-	TRBJ2-5	-	TGCGCCAGCAGCTTGAGTACATTTCAAGAGACCCAGTACTTC	CASSLSTFQETQYF
17	TRBV7-9	-	TRBJ1-4	-	TGTGCCAGCAGCTTAGGCCTTGGGGGCATGGGTGATGAAAAACTGTTTTTT	CASSLGLGGMGDEKLFF
15	TRBV7-9	TRBD1	TRBJ1-1	-	TGTGCCAGCAGCTTAGTAACAGGGGGATCAACTGAAGCTTTCTTT	CASSLVTGGSTEAFF
14	TRBV6-6	TRBD1	TRBJ1-6	-	TGTGCCAGCAGTACCACAGGGGGGAGTTCACCCCTCCACTTT	CASSTTGGSSPLHF
15	TRBV29-1	TRBD2	TRBJ2-1	-	TGCAGCGTTGAAGGGCCACGGGAGGGTTACAATGAGCAGTTCTTC	CSVEGPREGYNEQFF
15	TRBV27	TRBD2	TRBJ2-1	-	TGTGCCAGCAGTACTTCTAGCGGATCCGGCAATGAGCAGTTCTTC	CASSTSSGSGNEQFF
13	TRBV7-9	-	TRBJ1-1	-	TGTGCCAGCAGCGAGGGACAGAACACTGAAGCTTTCTTT	CASSEGQNTEAFF
15	TRBV4-1	-	TRBJ1-5	-	TGCGCCAGCAGCCAAGGTCAGGGTATCAGTCAGCCCCAGCATTTT	CASSQGQGISQPQHF
15	TRBV10-3	-	TRBJ1-2	-	TGTGCCATCAGTGAGTCCCCGGACAGCCACTATGGCTACACCTTC	CAISESPDSHYGYTF
13	TRBV10-2	-	TRBJ1-3	-	TGCGCCACCAACGCGGGGGGGGGAAACACCATATATTTT	CATNAGGGNTIYF
15	TRBV4-2	TRBD1	TRBJ2-2	-	TGTGCCAGCAGCCAATCGACAGGGGGGACCGGGGAGCTGTTTTTT	CASSQSTGGTGELFF
14	TRBV11-2	TRBD2	TRBJ2-1	-	TGTGCCAGCAGCCTGGGACTAGAAGTGGATGAGCAGTTCTTC	CASSLGLEVDEQFF
16	TRBV5-5	TRBD1	TRBJ1-2	-	TGTGCCAGCAGCCTCGGAGGGGGCGTAAGCAACTATGGCTACACCTTC	CASSLGGGVSNYGYTF
14	TRBV19	TRBD1	TRBJ1-2	-	TGTGCCAGTACCAAAAGGGGGCGCGACTATGGCTACACCTTC	CASTKRGRDYGYTF
11	TRBV6-6	TRBD1	TRBJ2-7	-	TGTGCCAGTGGGGACAGGGGGTACCAGTACTTC	CASGDRGYQYF
13	TRBV7-8	-	TRBJ1-1	-	TGTGCCAGCAGCTTGCGCCAGAACACTGAAGCTTTCTTT	CASSLRQNTEAFF
15	TRBV30	TRBD1	TRBJ2-2	few	TGTGCCTGGAGCCAACAGGGGGGGAACACCGGGGAGCTGTTTTTT	CAWSQQGGNTGELFF
14	TRBV27	TRBD1	TRBJ1-2	-	TGTGCCAGCAAGACACAGGGGTATAACTATGGCTACACCTTC	CASKTQGYNYGYTF
15	TRBV5-6	TRBD1	TRBJ1-1	-	TGTGCCAGCAGTTCCGCCGGACAGGGAAACACTGAAGCTTTCTTT	CASSSAGQGNTEAFF
11	TRBV20-1	-	TRBJ2-3	-	TGTGGGGGGGGGCCTGACGATACGCAGTATTTT	CGGGPDDTQYF
14	TRBV2	-	TRBJ2-5	-	TGTGCCAGCACCCTCGAAGGGGGGGGAGAGACCCAGTACTTC	CASTLEGGGETQYF
15	TRBV5-6	TRBD2	TRBJ2-2	-	TGTGCCAGCAGCTTGGGACTAGCGGACACCGGGGAGCTGTTTTTT	CASSLGLADTGELFF